Sequencing of this T cell receptor beta chain was carried out in a study of identical twins (dated by TCRdb to 2015 to 2016). Background on the whole study: To test whether fetal clonotypes persist, the study used deep sequencing on TCR alpha and beta repertoires from monozygotic twins, unrelated adults of various ages, and cord blood. Replicate twin experiments were performed at different times using different library preparation protocols to rule out contamination. Findings and caveats that apply to the study as a whole: Abundant cord blood beta clonotypes carried fewer insertions; young adult naive repertoires showed a weaker similar trend, while memory repertoires showed none. Out-of-frame TCR alpha sharing in monozygotic twins was systematically underestimated by recombination models, whereas sharing between unrelated individuals was in agreement with the recombination models. Because the same donors could not be followed over many years, the conclusions depended on cross-sectional statistical analysis. Zero-insertion analyses could be partly confounded by invariant T cells such as MAIT and iNKT, though diverse VJ usage argued against such confounding for most clonotypes. The excess sharing between twins in beta out-of-frame sequences was weaker because fewer shared sequences reduced the signal-to-noise ratio. Compared with coincidental sharing between unrelated individuals, an excess of low generation-probability sequences was observed among out-of-frame TCR alpha sequences shared between twins.

This clonotype appeared a few times. Its antigen is currently not known. No base qualities exist here, and no much larger clone lies one base off it. Library preparation used 5' RACE. Sequencing was performed on an Illumina HiSeq 2000. Template switching introduced a universal primer binding site; the final cDNA contained a unique molecular identifier, enabling accurate counting of TCR cDNA molecules. Specific primers in the conserved constant-segment region were used to synthesize first-strand cDNA for TCR alpha and beta chains. Each cDNA library was double barcoded, with a SMART-Mk sample barcode plus Illumina barcodes, to control for contamination. TruSeq adapter sequences, together with Illumina sample barcodes, were added in two successive PCR steps. TCR alpha and beta cDNA libraries were sequenced on the Illumina HiSeq platform with custom primers. The paper's data handling went like this. Raw reads were processed with MiGEC to extract unique molecular identifiers, and MiXCR was used to determine CDR3 positions. For each individual, recombination models were inferred using an EM algorithm with the repgenHMM and IGoR tools. The analysis of shared clonotypes was done with the tcR package in R, with sharing normalized by the product of cloneset sizes. Out-of-frame nonproductive sequences were analyzed to study raw recombination free of thymic and clonal selection effects. TCRdb reran the public reads through fastp at Q25 and MiXCR, keeping productive beta chains. Under each unique CDR3 protein, matching rows form one entry showing the most common genes and DNA. V and J calls and clone size were set by TCRdb, not the authors. The table for this sample lists some 440,000 distinct CDR3 sequences; roughly 24% of them were counted only once. The ten biggest clones cover about 3% of the sample.

The CDR3 starts with the cysteine, ends with the phenylalanine, and has 12 residues. The DNA shown is the 36-base CDR3, in frame from base 1. Relative to germline, V is 6 bases shorter and J is 3 bases shorter, with 6 bases between their ends. Only healthy Caucasian donors were included. Three pairs of female monozygotic twins, all aged about 18 to 30 years, were included in the twin cohort. Positive isolation kits from Invitrogen were used to isolate CD4+ and CD8+ T cell populations. The same specimen was also included in a second study, on T cells expressing NK-cell markers. The second study also describes: In sorted CD3+CD56+NKG2C+, CD3+CD56+NKG2C- and CD3+CD56-NKG2C+ T-cell subsets from 7 or 8 donors, TCR beta-chain repertoires were profiled. Seven of the eight sequenced donors were HCMV-seropositive and one was HCMV-seronegative. In several experiments an anti-gammadeltaTCR antibody was added to restrict sorting to alphabetaTCR-expressing T cells. In a handful of donors, the dominant CD3+CD56+NKG2C+ clonotypes were found to rank among the top 10 CD8+ clonotypes and to make up roughly 1.0-7.0% of CD8+ T cells. Those dominant clonotypes were again the most abundant among CD3+CD56-NKG2C+ cells in a few donors, at about 25-60.1%. Whether the expanded NKG2C-expressing T cell clones were specific for HCMV antigens was left unclear. The eight sequenced donors were randomly selected healthy volunteers, three men and five women. To determine HCMV serostatus, a commercial ELISA kit was used to detect HCMV-specific IgG in serum. MIGEC was used to demultiplex reads and group the reads by UMI, and MiTCR was used to assemble and quantify clonotypes. To remove erroneous sequences, TCR cDNA sequences were retained only when supported by two or more reads. The tcR package was used for downstream repertoire analysis, with clonotypes matched between fractions based on CDR3 nucleotide sequence plus V segment. VDJmatch was used to annotate antigen specificity against VDJdb, with one amino acid substitution allowed in CDR3.

Sample: CD4+ T cells sorted from blood. This clonotype originated in a young woman in good health. The V gene is TRBV12-3 or TRBV12-4 and the J gene is TRBJ1-5; the D segment cannot be called with confidence. The sequenced DNA is TGTGCCAGCAGATTTGTCAATCAGCCCCAGCATTTT. This yields the protein CASRFVNQPQHF.